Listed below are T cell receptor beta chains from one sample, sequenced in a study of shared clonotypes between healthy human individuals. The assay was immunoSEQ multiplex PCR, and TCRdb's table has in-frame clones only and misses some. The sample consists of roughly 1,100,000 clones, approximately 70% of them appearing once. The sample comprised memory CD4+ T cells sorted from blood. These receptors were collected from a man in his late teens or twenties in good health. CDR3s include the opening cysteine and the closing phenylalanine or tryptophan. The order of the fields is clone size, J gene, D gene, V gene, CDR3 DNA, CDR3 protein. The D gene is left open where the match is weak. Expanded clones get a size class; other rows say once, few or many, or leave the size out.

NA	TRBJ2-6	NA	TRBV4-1	TGCGCCAGCAGCCACGTTTCTGGGGCCAACGTCCTGACTTTC	CASSHVSGANVLTF
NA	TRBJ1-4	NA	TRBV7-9	TGTGCCAGCAGCTCCCCCACTATGAGTGAAAAACTGTTTTTT	CASSSPTMSEKLFF
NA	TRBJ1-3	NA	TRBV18	TGTGCCAGCTCACCGCGACAGAGGGACTCTGGAAACACCATATATTTT	CASSPRQRDSGNTIYF
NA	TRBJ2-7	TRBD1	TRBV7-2	TGTGCCAGCAGCTCCGGGACAGAGGTCTACGAGCAGTACTTC	CASSSGTEVYEQYF
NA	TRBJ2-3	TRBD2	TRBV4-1	TGCGCCAGCAGCACCCGGACTAGCCCGGGGTGGGATACGCAGTATTTT	CASSTRTSPGWDTQYF
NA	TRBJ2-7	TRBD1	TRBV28	TGTGCCAGCAGTTCGACAGGGGCGTGGGAGCAGTACTTC	CASSSTGAWEQYF
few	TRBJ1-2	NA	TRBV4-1	TGCGCCAGCAGCCAAGGGGCTGGGCCTTATGGCTACACCTTC	CASSQGAGPYGYTF
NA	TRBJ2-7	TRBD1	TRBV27	TGTGCCAGCAGTCCCCGCGGACAGGGATTTTACGAGCAGTACTTC	CASSPRGQGFYEQYF
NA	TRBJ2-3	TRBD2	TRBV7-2	TGTGCCAGCAGCTTAGGGCTAGCGGGAGGGCCTAGGGATACGCAGTATTTT	CASSLGLAGGPRDTQYF
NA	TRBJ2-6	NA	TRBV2	TGTGCCAGCAGTGAGTTTAAGTTGGGGGCGGCCAGCTCTGGGGCCAACGTCCTGACTTTC	CASSEFKLGAASSGANVLTF
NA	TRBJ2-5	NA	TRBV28	TGTGCCAGCAGTTTACGAGTGGGCCGTGCGACCCAGTACTTC	CASSLRVGRATQYF
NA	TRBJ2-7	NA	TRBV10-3	TGTGCCATCCGGGACTCGGAGATCTACGAGCAGTACTTC	CAIRDSEIYEQYF
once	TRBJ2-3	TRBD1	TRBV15	TGTGCCACCAGCAGGACAGGGTGGGCAGATACGCAGTATTTT	CATSRTGWADTQYF
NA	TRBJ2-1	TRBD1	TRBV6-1	TGTGCCAGCAGTGAGGGACAGGACAGACAGTTCTTC	CASSEGQDRQFF
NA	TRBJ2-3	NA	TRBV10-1	TGCGCCAGCAGCGACACCACAGATACGCAGTATTTT	CASSDTTDTQYF
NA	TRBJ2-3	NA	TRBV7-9	TGTGCCAGCAGCTTGGACTCGGAGGTCGGTACGCAGTATTTT	CASSLDSEVGTQYF
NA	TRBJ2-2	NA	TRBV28	TGTGCCAGCAGTTTAACCCTCGGATCTACCGGGGAGCTGTTTTTT	CASSLTLGSTGELFF
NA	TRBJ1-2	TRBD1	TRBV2	TGTGCCAGCAGTGAGAGGACAGGGAAGGGGTATGGCTACACCTTC	CASSERTGKGYGYTF
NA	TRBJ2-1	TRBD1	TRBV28	TGTGCCAGCAGTTTGTTTGGACAGGGTAGATTGAATGAGCAGTTCTTC	CASSLFGQGRLNEQFF
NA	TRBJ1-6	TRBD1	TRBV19	TGTGCCACTACAATGGGACAGGGGAATAATTCACCCCTCCACTTT	CATTMGQGNNSPLHF
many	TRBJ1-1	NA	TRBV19	TGTGCCAGTAGTATGGGTAAGGTAGCTGAAGCTTTCTTT	CASSMGKVAEAFF
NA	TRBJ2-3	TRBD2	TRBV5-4	TGTGCCAGCAGCTTGGCAGGGACTAGCGCCCGGGATACGCAGTATTTT	CASSLAGTSARDTQYF
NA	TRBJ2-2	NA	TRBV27	TGTGCCAGCAGCCCGGACATACTCGCGAACACCGGGGAGCTGTTTTTT	CASSPDILANTGELFF
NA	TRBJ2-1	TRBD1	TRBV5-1	TGCGCCAGCAAGCAGGGGGCGCTTGATGAGCAGTTCTTC	CASKQGALDEQFF
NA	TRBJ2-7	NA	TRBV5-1	TGCGCCAGCAACCCAGGAGGGCTCTACGAGCAGTACTTC	CASNPGGLYEQYF
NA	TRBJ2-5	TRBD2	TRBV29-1	TGCAGCGTGGACGCTAGGACTAGCGGGCAGTACCAAGAGACCCAGTACTTC	CSVDARTSGQYQETQYF
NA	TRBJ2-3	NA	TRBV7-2	TGTGCCAGCAGCTTAGAGGGGGGGGCGTACACAGATACGCAGTATTTT	CASSLEGGAYTDTQYF
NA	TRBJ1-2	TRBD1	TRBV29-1	TGCAGCGTCAATCTCGACAGGGCTGGTGGCTACACCTTC	CSVNLDRAGGYTF
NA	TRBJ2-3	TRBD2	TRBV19	TGTGCCAGTAGTTCGGGACTAGCGGGGGTGCGCACAGATACGCAGTATTTT	CASSSGLAGVRTDTQYF
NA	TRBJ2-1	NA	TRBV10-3	TGTGCCGACCGCTACAAGGCGTCCGACTCCAATGAGCAGTTCTTC	CADRYKASDSNEQFF
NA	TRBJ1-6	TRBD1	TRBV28	TGTGCCAGCAGTTTAAAGGGGGCGCGCATGAGCTCCTATAATTCACCCCTCCACTTT	CASSLKGARMSSYNSPLHF
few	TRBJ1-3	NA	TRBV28	TGTGCCAGCAGTTTGACCTACGGGAGCGGAGGAAACACCATATATTTT	CASSLTYGSGGNTIYF
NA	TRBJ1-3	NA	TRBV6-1	TGTGCCAGCAGCGAAAGACAGGTTGCATCTGGAAACACCATATATTTT	CASSERQVASGNTIYF
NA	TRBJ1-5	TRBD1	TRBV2	TGTGCCAGCAGAGGGACAGACTATCAGCCCCAGCATTTT	CASRGTDYQPQHF
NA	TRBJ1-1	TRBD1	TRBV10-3	TGTGCCAGCAGTCCAGGGGGTAGCGAAGCTTTCTTT	CASSPGGSEAFF
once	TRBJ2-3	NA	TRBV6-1	TGTGCCAGCAGTGAACGGGAGCTCCTTTCACAGTATTTT	CASSERELLSQYF
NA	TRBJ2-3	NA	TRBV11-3	TGTGCCAGCAGCCGCGACCAAGATACGCAGTATTTT	CASSRDQDTQYF
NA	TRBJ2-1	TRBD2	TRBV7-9	TGTGCCAGCAGCTTAACTAGCGGGAGGATCAACAATGAGCAGTTCTTC	CASSLTSGRINNEQFF
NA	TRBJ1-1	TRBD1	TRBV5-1	TGCGCCAGCAGGGGAGCACAGGGGCCCCGCACTGAAGCTTTCTTT	CASRGAQGPRTEAFF
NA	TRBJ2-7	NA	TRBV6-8	TGTGCCAGCAGTTACATACAGCCTTCCTACGAGCAGTACTTC	CASSYIQPSYEQYF
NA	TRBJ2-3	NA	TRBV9	TGTGCCAGCAGCGCGTTGGGGACCCCAAGCACAGATACGCAGTATTTT	CASSALGTPSTDTQYF
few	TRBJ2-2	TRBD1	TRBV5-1	TGCGCCAGCAGCTTCGGGACAGGATCCACCGGGGAGCTGTTTTTT	CASSFGTGSTGELFF
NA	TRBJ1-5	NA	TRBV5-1	TGCGCCAGCAGCTTGGGGACAGTAGGTGATCAGCCCCAGCATTTT	CASSLGTVGDQPQHF
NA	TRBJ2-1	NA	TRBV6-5	TGTGCCAGCAGTTACGGGGGGCGAGACAATGAGCAGTTCTTC	CASSYGGRDNEQFF
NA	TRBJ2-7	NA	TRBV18	TGTGCCAGCTCACCAAAACAGGTGAACGAGCAGTACTTC	CASSPKQVNEQYF
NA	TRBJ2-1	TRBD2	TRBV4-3	TGCGCCAGCAGCCTTAGCGGGAGTGATTACAATGAGCAGTTCTTC	CASSLSGSDYNEQFF
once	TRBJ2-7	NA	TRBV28	TGTGCCAGCAGTTCCGGGACGCACGAGCAGTACTTC	CASSSGTHEQYF
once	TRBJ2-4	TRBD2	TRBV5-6	TGTGCCAGCAGCTCCCCTAGCGGGAGGGCCAATTTAGCCAAAAACATTCAGTACTTC	CASSSPSGRANLAKNIQYF
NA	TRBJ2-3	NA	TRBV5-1	TGCGCCAGCAGCGATCCGTCGGGGGTGGATACGCAGTATTTT	CASSDPSGVDTQYF
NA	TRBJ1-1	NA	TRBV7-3	TGTGCCAGCAGCTTAAGGCCAGGGAACACTGAAGCTTTCTTT	CASSLRPGNTEAFF
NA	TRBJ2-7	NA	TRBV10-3	TGTGCCATCGGTAGAGCAACCTACGAGCAGTACTTC	CAIGRATYEQYF
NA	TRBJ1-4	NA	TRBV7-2	TGTGCCAGCAGCTTACCTACAGGTTTCACTAATGAAAAACTGTTTTTT	CASSLPTGFTNEKLFF
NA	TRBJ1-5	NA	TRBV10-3	TGTGCCATCAGTGAGTCGACAGGTGGGGATCAGCCCCAGCATTTT	CAISESTGGDQPQHF
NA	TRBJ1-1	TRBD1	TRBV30	TGTGCCTGGCTGGACAGGGGGAAGAAAAGAGACACTGAAGCTTTCTTT	CAWLDRGKKRDTEAFF